Each of the 20 T cell receptor beta chains below was sequenced from the same sample in a study of tumor-infiltrating lymphocytes in primary liver carcinoma. The investigators made TCR beta cDNA from 400 to 500 ng total RNA, using a constant-region primer. It was through three nested multiplex PCR rounds of slightly modified ARM-PCR that TCR beta libraries arose. Use of TRBV1-TRBV30 forward primers with a C-beta reverse primer characterized the first two PCR rounds, which lasted about 9 cycles each. TCRdb reprocessed the multiplex PCR reads with MiXCR, giving one entry per CDR3 protein. The data show about 310,000 distinct CDR3 sequences, with 50% to 75% seen just once and over 15% held by the top ten. Germline DNA was extracted too, while blood RNA derived from unsorted whole blood. The sequenced sample consisted of peripheral blood. Every receptor here comes from a woman in her 30s with primary liver carcinoma and hepatitis B virus infection.

The chain recombines TRBV6-6 with TRBJ2-1; D may be TRBD1 or TRBD2 (6 bases each). The V gene's germline CDR1 is MNHNY and CDR2 SVGAGI (reference sequence). Trimming pared 5 bases from V and 10 bases from J, leaving 18 bases between. CDR3 length: 14 amino acids. The CDR3 DNA is TGTGCCAGCAGTACCGCGGGCTGGAGGGGGGAGCAGTTCTTC. It codes for CASSTAGWRGEQFF.

In its sample, this clonotype was seen a few times. A read error may explain this, as a much larger clone is one base away. The chain uses TRBV11-2 and TRBJ2-7; no clear D. CDR3 length: 11 residues. V dropped 7 bases and J dropped 3 bases, with 7 bases sitting between them. Looked up from germline, CDR1 is SGHAT and CDR2 is FQNNGV. CDR3 in DNA: TGTGCCAGCATCTGGAGCTACGAGCAGTACTTC. It codes for CASIWSYEQYF.

The table lists this clonotype with many counts. The chain has TRBV12-3 or TRBV12-4 and TRBJ2-7; possible D gene TRBD2, 6 bases. The germline V and J ends were trimmed by 4 bases and 7 bases, with 8 bases remaining between them. The CDR3 has 11 amino acids. CDR3 nucleotide sequence: TGTGCCAGCAGTTACAGCGGGGAGCAGTACTTC. This gives the protein CASSYSGEQYF.

Comment on this clonotype: The germline gene is not matched at one end of the junction; a read error may be the cause. V is TRBV7-9 and J is TRBJ2-1; 7 bases are a match to TRBD2. The CDR3 loop spans 15 amino acids. CDR1 is SEHNR and CDR2 is FQNEAQ in the germline V gene (reference sequence). The CDR3 nucleotides read TGTGCCAGCAGCCCCCGACTAGCTAACTACGATGAGCAGTTCTTC. Its translation is CASSPRLANYDEQFF.

This clonotype was picked up a small number of times. The chain has TRBV13 and TRBJ2-7; D not certain. The CDR3 extends over 14 amino acids. Germline-derived CDR1 and CDR2 are PRHDT and FYEKMQ (reference sequence). The germline V and J ends were trimmed by 5 bases and 7 bases, with 18 bases remaining between them. CDR3 residues: CASSPRTSVGEQYF. The CDR3 nucleotides are TGTGCCAGCAGCCCCCGGACGTCTGTAGGAGAGCAGTACTTC.

The chain links TRBV6-1 to TRBJ2-7; the D is unclear. The CDR3 spans 13 residues. The ends were cut back, 0 bases at V and 1 base at J, with 4 bases in the middle. The germline V gene encodes CDR1 MNHNS and CDR2 SASEGT. The CDR3 here is CASSEAMSYEQYF. CDR3 coding DNA: TGTGCCAGCAGTGAAGCTATGTCCTACGAGCAGTACTTC.

This clonotype was recorded only once. At one end the junction does not follow the germline gene, possibly because of a read error. The chain couples TRBV19 to TRBJ2-1, with D unclear. Germline CDR1 is LNHDA and CDR2 is SQIVND (reference sequence). The CDR3 is 13 residues long. The CDR3 here is CTSSKSLQDEQFF. The CDR3 nucleotides read TGTACCAGTAGTAAGTCCCTACAAGATGAGCAGTTCTTC.

The chain recombines TRBV7-8 with TRBJ2-7; possibly TRBD2 for D (5 bases). CDR1 and CDR2 from the germline V gene are SGHVS and FQNEAQ. The CDR3 loop spans 12 amino acids. V lost 5 bases and J lost 7, with 12 bases in between. CDR3 sequence: CASSEPLEEQYF. DNA of the CDR3: TGTGCCAGCAGCGAACCACTAGAGGAGCAGTACTTC.

Worth noting for this clonotype: The junction does not match germline at one end; this may be a read error. This sequence joins TRBV6-2 or TRBV6-3 and TRBJ2-1; D may match TRBD1 or TRBD2 (5 bases each). The CDR3 covers 15 residues. Germline-derived CDR1 and CDR2 are MNHEY and SVGEGT. The CDR3 DNA sequence: TGTACCAGCAGGGCCCACACCGGGACCTACAATGAGCAGTTCTTC. It codes for CTSRAHTGTYNEQFF.

With regard to this clonotype: The CDR3 carries no conserved terminal phenylalanine or tryptophan, so it likely arises from a read error. The chain is built from TRBV11-2 and TRBJ2-2; TRBD1 might be the D (5 bases). Germline CDR1 is SGHAT and CDR2 is FQNNGV. CDR3 length: 13 residues. The CDR3 DNA reads as TGTACCAGCAGCGTAGGGGCAGGCGGGGAGCTGTTTTAT. Its protein product is CTSSVGAGGELFY.

This clonotype came up a few times. The chain combines TRBV11-1 with TRBJ2-7; tentative D call: TRBD2 (5 bases). The germline CDR1 and CDR2 sequences are SGHAT and FQDESV (reference sequence). Trimming left V 2 bases short and J 5 bases short, with 10 bases between. There are 13 residues in the CDR3. The CDR3 nucleotides read TGTGCCAGCAGCTTAACGGTCGGGGACGAGCAGTACTTC. Translating it yields CASSLTVGDEQYF. Supplemented by reference TRBV11-1 and TRBJ2-7, the full variable domain reads EAEVAQSPRYKITEKSQAVAFWCDPISGHATLYWYRQILGQGPELLVQFQDESVVDDSQLPKDRFSAERLKGVDSTLKIQPAELGDSAMYLCASSLTVGDEQYFGPGTRLTVT.

This chain connects TRBV6-7 to TRBJ2-7; D call uncertain. TRBV6-7 is recorded as an ORF, its role being uncertain. The ends were cut back, 4 bases at V and 12 bases at J, with 13 bases in the middle. This CDR3 spans 11 amino acids. CDR3 amino acids: CASSSLPALYF. Here the CDR3 DNA reads TGTGCCAGCAGTTCCCTCCCCGCGCTGTACTTC.

As concerns this clonotype: A single base separates this from a much larger clone, so it may be a read error. The V gene is TRBV6-6, the J gene TRBJ2-7; D may be TRBD1 or TRBD2 (5 bases each). Germline CDR1 MNHNY, CDR2 SVGAGI (reference sequence). The CDR3 totals 17 residues. The germline V and J ends were trimmed by 2 bases and 1 base, with 18 bases remaining between them. The DNA of the CDR3 is TGTGCCAGCAGTTACGGTGGGGCTAACGGGAAGTCCTACGAGCAGTACTTC. Encoded protein: CASSYGGANGKSYEQYF.

This sequence joins TRBV9 and TRBJ2-1; 11 bases line up with TRBD1. Trimming removed 0 bases from V and 8 bases from J; junction bases left unmatched: 10. The length of the CDR3 is 17 residues. The germline CDR1 and CDR2 sequences are SGDLS and YYNGEE. The CDR3: CASSVGGRTGGQDEQFF. CDR3 coding DNA: TGTGCCAGCAGCGTAGGGGGCCGGACAGGGGGCCAGGATGAGCAGTTCTTC.

The gene calls are TRBV11-2 and TRBJ2-7, with 8 bases fitting TRBD2. The CDR3 consists of 15 residues. CDR1 and CDR2 from the germline V gene are SGHAT and FQNNGV. In nucleotides, the CDR3 is TGTACAAGCAGCTTAGAATCCAGCGGGAGCTACGAGCAGTACTTC. Residues: CTSSLESSGSYEQYF.

In the case of this clonotype: With a much larger clone just one base away, this may be a read error. The V gene is TRBV6-2 or TRBV6-3, the J gene TRBJ2-7; possibly TRBD2 for D (6 bases). Trimming stripped 6 bases from V and 0 bases from J, with 15 bases between. The V gene's germline CDR1 is MNHEY and CDR2 SVGEGT. The length of the CDR3 is 15 residues. The CDR3 nucleotides read TGTGCCAGCAGCCGGACTAACGGCAACTCCTACGAGCAGTACTTC. As protein: CASSRTNGNSYEQYF.

Concerning this clonotype: It may be a read error: a sequence one base away is much more abundant. The rearrangement links TRBV6-5 to TRBJ2-7, with D uncertain. This CDR3 spans 13 amino acids. CDR1 MNHEY and CDR2 SVGAGI come from the germline V gene. Trimming took off 8 bases at V and 5 bases at J, with 16 bases between the two ends. CDR3: CASGPIRSHEQYF. CDR3 in DNA: TGTGCCAGCGGCCCCATACGGTCTCACGAGCAGTACTTC.

Comment on this clonotype: A much larger clone differs from this one at a single base, so this may be a read error. The rearrangement uses TRBV6-5 and TRBJ1-4; D remains ambiguous. In germline, CDR1 is MNHEY, CDR2 SVGAGI. The CDR3 consists of 11 residues. In nucleotides, the CDR3 is TGTGCCAGCATTCGGGGTGAAAAACTGTTATTT. Encoded protein: CASIRGEKLLF.

This clonotype was observed once. This chain links TRBV6-1 with TRBJ1-5; D is undetermined. Trimming took 4 bases from V and 5 from J, leaving 15 bases between them. This CDR3 contains 15 residues. Germline CDR1 reads MNHNS; CDR2 reads SASEGT. Here the CDR3 DNA reads TGTGCCAGCAGTGGAGATGTCTGGGGAGATCAGCCCCAGCATTTT. It codes for CASSGDVWGDQPQHF.

The table lists this clonotype with a few counts. The J gene is TRBJ2-1, the V gene TRBV10-3; 8 nucleotides agree with TRBD1. J gave up 6 bases and V 4 bases, and 20 bases lay outside the gene matches. Looked up from germline, CDR1 is ENHRY and CDR2 is SYGVKD. The length of the CDR3 is 19 residues. The CDR3 sequence is CAISGSPNSRGQRFNEQFF. The CDR3 bases are TGTGCCATCAGTGGGTCCCCTAACTCCAGGGGGCAAAGATTCAATGAGCAGTTCTTC.